The sequence of this TCR beta chain was determined in a study of beta chain features in type 1 diabetes. The study, taken as a whole, reports: In all four CD4+ subsets, TCRB CDR3 length was significantly, moderately reduced in type 1 diabetes.

This clone was seen a few times. Its antigen is undetermined. The sequenced template was cDNA made from the entire isolated RNA. Clones were sequenced by immunoSEQ multiplex PCR, and TCRdb holds only the in-frame ones, with some missing. The data show hundreds of thousands of clones, about a tenth seen once. The CDR3 consists of 13 residues. The V end was cut by 4 bases, the J end by 3 bases, with 10 bases between. Germline V gene lookup returns CDR1 SQVTM and CDR2 ANQGSEA. The receptor comes from a man aged 25 to 40 with type 1 diabetes. The chain has TRBV29-1 and TRBJ2-1, with TRBD1 as a possible D gene (5 bases). Sequencing was performed on naive CD4+ T cells from blood. The CDR3 nucleotides read TGCAGCGTTGGGAGACAGCTCTACAATGAGCAGTTCTTC. Amino acids: CSVGRQLYNEQFF.